A single T cell receptor beta chain is shown here with its context. Its antigen is as yet unknown. Germline values: CDR1 KGHSH, CDR2 LQKENI. V was shortened by 0 bases and J by 0 bases, with 7 bases between the two germline ends. The CDR3 sequence is 15 residues long. This sample is part of a study of persistence of HIV-infected CD4 T cells. Points from the study as a whole: The rare CMV-responding cells with HIV-1 proviruses were not separately TCR-sequenced. Compared with CD3/CD28-stimulated cells, CMV- and Gag-responding cells showed lower TCRbeta richness.

Anti-CD3/anti-CD28 beads served as a nonspecific positive control stimulus. Sorting selected CD4+ T cells upregulating both CD40 ligand and CD69. This was the immunoSEQ version 4 assay in survey mode. TCRdb's copy holds only in-frame clones and misses some; the assay was immunoSEQ multiplex PCR. The sample lists around 40,000 clones, about 90% occurring once. The J gene is TRBJ2-3, the V gene TRBV18, with D unresolved. The TCR comes from an adult man with HIV who was CMV-seropositive. The sample was CD4+ T cells sorted from PBMCs after roughly 19-hour stimulation, taken from a patient who received antiretroviral therapy. The CDR3 coding sequence is TGTGCCAGCTCACCACCAGGTAGGAGCACAGATACGCAGTATTTT. It codes for CASSPPGRSTDTQYF. The whole variable domain, remainder taken from reference TRBV18 and TRBJ2-3, is NAGVMQNPRHLVRRRGQEARLRCSPMKGHSHVYWYRQLPEEGLKFMVYLQKENIIDESGMPKERFSAEFPKEGPSILRIQQVVRGDSAAYFCASSPPGRSTDTQYFGPGTRLTVL.